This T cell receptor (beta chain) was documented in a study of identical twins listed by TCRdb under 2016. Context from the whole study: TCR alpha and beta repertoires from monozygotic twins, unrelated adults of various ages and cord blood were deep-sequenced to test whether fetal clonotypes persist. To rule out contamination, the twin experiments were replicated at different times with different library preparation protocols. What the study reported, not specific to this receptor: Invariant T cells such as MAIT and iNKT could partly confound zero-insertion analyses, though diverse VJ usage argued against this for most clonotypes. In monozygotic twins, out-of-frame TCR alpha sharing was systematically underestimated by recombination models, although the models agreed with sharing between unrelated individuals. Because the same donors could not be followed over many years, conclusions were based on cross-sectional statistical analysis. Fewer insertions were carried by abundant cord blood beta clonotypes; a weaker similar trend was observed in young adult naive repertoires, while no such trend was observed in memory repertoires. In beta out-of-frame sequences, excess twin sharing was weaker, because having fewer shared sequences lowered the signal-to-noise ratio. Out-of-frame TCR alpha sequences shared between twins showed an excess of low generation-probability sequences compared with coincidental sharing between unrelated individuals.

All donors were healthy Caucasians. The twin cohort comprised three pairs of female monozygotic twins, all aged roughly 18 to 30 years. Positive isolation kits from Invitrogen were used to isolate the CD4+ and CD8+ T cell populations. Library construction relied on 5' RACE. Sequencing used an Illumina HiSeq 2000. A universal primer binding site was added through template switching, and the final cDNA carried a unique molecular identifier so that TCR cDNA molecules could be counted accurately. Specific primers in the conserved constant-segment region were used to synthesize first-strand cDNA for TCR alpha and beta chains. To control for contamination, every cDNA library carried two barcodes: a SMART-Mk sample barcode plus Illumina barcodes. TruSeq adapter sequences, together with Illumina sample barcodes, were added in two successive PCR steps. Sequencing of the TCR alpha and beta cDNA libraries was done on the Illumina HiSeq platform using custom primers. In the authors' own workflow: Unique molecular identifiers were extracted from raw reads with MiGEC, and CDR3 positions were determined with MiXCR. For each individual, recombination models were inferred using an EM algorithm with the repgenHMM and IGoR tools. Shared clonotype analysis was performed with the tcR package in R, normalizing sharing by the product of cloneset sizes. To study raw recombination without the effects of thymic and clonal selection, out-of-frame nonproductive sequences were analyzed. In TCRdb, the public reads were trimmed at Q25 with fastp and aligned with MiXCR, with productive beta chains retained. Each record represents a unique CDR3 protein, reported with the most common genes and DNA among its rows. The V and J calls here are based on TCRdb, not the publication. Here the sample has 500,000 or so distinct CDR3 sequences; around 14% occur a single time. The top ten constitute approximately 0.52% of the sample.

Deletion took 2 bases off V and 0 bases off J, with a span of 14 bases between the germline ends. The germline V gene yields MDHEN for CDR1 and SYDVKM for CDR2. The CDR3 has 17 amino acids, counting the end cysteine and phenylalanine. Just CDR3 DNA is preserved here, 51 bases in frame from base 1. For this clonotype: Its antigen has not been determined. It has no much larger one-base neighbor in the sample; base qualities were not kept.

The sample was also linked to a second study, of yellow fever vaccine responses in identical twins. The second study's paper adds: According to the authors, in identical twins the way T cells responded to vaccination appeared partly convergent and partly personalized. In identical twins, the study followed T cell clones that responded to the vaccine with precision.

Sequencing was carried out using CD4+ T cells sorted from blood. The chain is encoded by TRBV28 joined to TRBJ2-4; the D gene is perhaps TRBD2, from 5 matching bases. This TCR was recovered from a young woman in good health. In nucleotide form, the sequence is TGTGCCAGCAGTTTACTCGGACTGAGGATAGCCAAAAACATTCAGTACTTC. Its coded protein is CASSLLGLRIAKNIQYF. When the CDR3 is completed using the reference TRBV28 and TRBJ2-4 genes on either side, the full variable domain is DVKVTQSSRYLVKRTGEKVFLECVQDMDHENMFWYRQDPGLGLRLIYFSYDVKMKEKGDIPEGYSVSREKKERFSLILESASTNQTSMYLCASSLLGLRIAKNIQYFGAGTRLSVL.